Included here is one T cell receptor (beta chain) sequence, with context. No cognate antigen has been identified for it. Base qualities are not provided; no much larger clone lies one nucleotide away. The germline V gene (reference sequence) supplies CDR1 MNHEY and CDR2 SMNVEV. The V end gives up 6 bases and the J end 9 bases, leaving 10 bases in the junction not matched to a gene. From the cysteine up to the phenylalanine, the CDR3 has a length of 13 residues. The CDR3 DNA has 39 bases and is translated from base 1. The library came from the immunoSEQ multiplex PCR assay. As stored in TCRdb, this immuneACCESS dataset retains in-frame rearrangements with V and J assigned. A fraction of the clones does not appear; measured against another copy, unresolved V genes explain less than half of the discrepancy, and the remainder lacks a known reason. Here the sample has about 28,000 clones; 90% to 95% occur a single time. About an eighth of the sample is taken by the ten largest.

This entry belongs to a study of control samples from healthy donors and cancer patients (dated by TCRdb to the early 2020s). Sequenced material: PBMCs. The sequence links TRBV27 to TRBJ1-1, and 7 bases in between align with TRBD1. The clonotype was recovered from a man aged 45-60 years with lung cancer. In nucleotides, the sequence is TGTGCCAGCAGCTCTCTCACGACAGGGAAAGCTTTCTTT. Its protein is CASSSLTTGKAFF.